This TCR beta chain appears in the sequencing data of a study of long-term antiretroviral therapy in people with HIV. Study-level background: In the earliest collections, sampling predates the 2015 immediate-ART recommendation by about a decade. Findings and limits, study-wide: Pre-ART expanded TRB clones stayed dominant throughout, though often decreasing after ART. In HIV, the repertoires covered a tighter span of CDR3 lengths than in controls.

Run at survey level, the immunoSEQ assay was version v3.0. Here immunoSEQ multiplex PCR was the method, and the copy in TCRdb shows in-frame clones only, minus some. The data show about 16,000 clones, with around 77% seen just once and 10% to 13% held by the top ten. About this clone: What it binds is not known.

Material: unsorted PBMCs, obtained 2.3 years after starting antiretroviral therapy. The sequence was obtained from a woman aged 40 to 50 with HIV.

CDR3 coding DNA: TGCGCCAGCAGCCAAGACGCTAGGATGAACACTGAAGCTTTCTTT. Translation gives CASSQDARMNTEAFF. The V and J genes are TRBV4-3 and TRBJ1-1; D is unresolved. The germline V gene has CDR1 LGHNA and CDR2 YSLEER. This CDR3 has 15 amino acids. Trimming pared 0 bases from V and 0 bases from J, leaving 8 bases between.